This T cell receptor beta chain emerged from a study of blood T cell repertoires in COVID-19. The wider study: Samples representing acute and convalescent COVID-19 were sourced from the United States, Italy and Spain. Sources were T cells, B-cell-depleted T cells, or PBMCs; the material itself was cDNA or gDNA.

In the source study's methods: Reference gene primer amplification gave estimated nucleated cell counts. The method was immunoSEQ multiplex PCR; TCRdb's version includes in-frame clones alone and lacks a portion of them. The D gene and trimming were derived from the DNA, and the V and J assignments and clone size from that table. The repertoire holds 61,000 or so clones, approximately 83% seen once, with approximately 3.6% in the top ten. The CDR3 consists of 11 residues. Between the trimmed V and J ends, which lost 7 bases and 2 bases, there was a span of 6 bases. Germline CDR1 reads GTSNPN; CDR2 reads SVGIG (reference sequence).

The TCR sequence derives from an elderly woman with acute or convalescent COVID-19. The sequenced sample was peripheral blood. This chain uses TRBV30 with TRBJ1-3; no clear D. DNA for the CDR3: TGTGCCTTATACACTGGAAACACCATATATTTT. This sequence encodes CALYTGNTIYF.